This TCR beta chain was sequenced for a study of shared clonotypes between healthy human individuals. Study-level information: Donor ages ranged 18 to 49 years: a couple of women, a few men. A donor's plate count was three for CD4 naive and three for CD4 memory; CD8 naive had two and CD8 memory one.

In regard to this clone: The antigen remains unidentified.

Findings and limits, study-wide: When naive CD4 clonotypes were compared across a handful of donors, roughly 4.9% were shared.

TCRdb's copy holds only in-frame clones and misses some; the assay was immunoSEQ multiplex PCR. The sample yields around 2.5 million clones, approximately 94% seen once. The CDR3 has 13 amino acids. CDR1 SGHRS and CDR2 YFSETQ come from the germline V gene. Trimming took 4 bases from V and 6 from J; bases not matched to a gene: 5. What was sequenced was naive CD4+ T cells from PBMCs. Indicated subset: CD45RA+ positively selected. This rearrangement joins TRBV5-1 to TRBJ2-7; TRBD1 aligns across 9 bases. The sequence derives from a man in his late teens or twenties in good health. Some clones in this sample may be carry-over from other donors' samples. CDR3 sequence: CASSRDREREQYF. The CDR3, as DNA: TGCGCCAGCAGCCGGGACAGGGAACGCGAGCAGTACTTC.